This T cell receptor beta chain was recovered during a study of control samples from healthy donors and cancer patients. The CDR3 covers 14 residues. V lost 5 bases, J lost 2 bases, and 5 bases stayed unmatched. Germline V gene data show CDR1 as KGHDR and CDR2 as SFDVKD. Sequenced by immunoSEQ multiplex PCR; TCRdb stores in-frame clones only, minus some. The sample carries about 100,000 clones, about 90% recorded once. Sequencing was done on a sample of blood. This sequence originates from a woman aged 45-65 years in good health. The V call is TRBV24-1, the J call TRBJ2-7; 7 bases agree with TRBD1. CDR3 in DNA: TGTGCCACCAGTGTCCTGACAGGGACCTACGAGCAGTACGTC. Its translation: CATSVLTGTYEQYV.